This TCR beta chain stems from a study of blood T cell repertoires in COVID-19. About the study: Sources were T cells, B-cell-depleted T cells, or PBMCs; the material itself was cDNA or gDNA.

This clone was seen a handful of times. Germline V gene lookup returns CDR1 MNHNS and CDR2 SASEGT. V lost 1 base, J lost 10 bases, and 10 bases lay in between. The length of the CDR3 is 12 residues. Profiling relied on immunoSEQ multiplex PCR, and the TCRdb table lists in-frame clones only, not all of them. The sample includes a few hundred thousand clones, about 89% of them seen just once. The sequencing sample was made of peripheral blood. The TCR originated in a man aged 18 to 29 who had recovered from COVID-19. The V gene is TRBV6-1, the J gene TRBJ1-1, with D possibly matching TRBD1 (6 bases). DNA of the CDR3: TGTGCCAGCAGTGAAGGGTTGGGGGCAGCTTTCTTT. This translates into CASSEGLGAAFF.